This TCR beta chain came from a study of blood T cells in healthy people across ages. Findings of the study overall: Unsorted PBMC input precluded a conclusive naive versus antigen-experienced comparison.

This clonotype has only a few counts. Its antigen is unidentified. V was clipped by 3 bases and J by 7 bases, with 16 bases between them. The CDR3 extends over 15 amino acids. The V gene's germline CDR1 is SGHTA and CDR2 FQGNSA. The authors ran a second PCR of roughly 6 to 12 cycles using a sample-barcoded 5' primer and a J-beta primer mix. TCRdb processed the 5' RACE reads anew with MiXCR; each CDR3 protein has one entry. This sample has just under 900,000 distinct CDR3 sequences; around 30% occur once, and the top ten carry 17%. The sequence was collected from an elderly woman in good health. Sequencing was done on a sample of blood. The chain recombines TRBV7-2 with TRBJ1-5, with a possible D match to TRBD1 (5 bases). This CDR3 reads CASSFGGEGDQPQHF. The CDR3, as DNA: TGTGCCAGCAGCTTTGGAGGGGAAGGGGACCAGCCCCAGCATTTT.